One and the same sample provided the 13 T cell receptor beta chains below, sequenced in a study of shared clonotypes between healthy human individuals. Produced via immunoSEQ multiplex PCR; TCRdb's table is partial and in-frame only. The top ten hold about 1.8% of the sample, which has under 850,000 clones, roughly two thirds seen once. Sample: memory CD4+ T cells sorted from blood. As for subset: CD45RA-negative fraction. Receptors originate from a woman aged 30 to 39 in good health.

The chain employs TRBV7-2 and TRBJ2-5; possibly TRBD1 or TRBD2 for D (6 bases each). The germline CDR1 and CDR2 sequences are SGHTA and FQGNSA. V dropped 2 bases and J dropped 4 bases, with 17 bases sitting between them. The CDR3 is 16 amino acids. CDR3 loop: CASSLSSGGGRETQYF. In nucleotides, the CDR3 is TGTGCCAGCAGCTTAAGTAGCGGAGGGGGAAGAGAGACCCAGTACTTC.

This chain connects TRBV28 to TRBJ1-4, with TRBD1 as a possible D gene (6 bases). V lost 6 bases and J 8 bases, leaving 19 bases between the germline ends. The germline V gene encodes CDR1 MDHEN and CDR2 SYDVKM. The CDR3 has 15 residues. The CDR3 region has the DNA TGTGCCAGCAGCGGAAGGGGGTTAGGAAGCGAAAAACTGTTTTTT. It encodes CASSGRGLGSEKLFF.

Here the CDR3 DNA reads TGTGCCAGCAGTTTAGGGGCAAGAGAGACCCAGTACTTC. Residues: CASSLGARETQYF. The chain is built from TRBV28 and TRBJ2-5; TRBD1 is a possible D gene (5 bases). Germline V gene lookup returns CDR1 MDHEN and CDR2 SYDVKM. The CDR3 sequence is 13 residues long. V was shortened by 2 bases and J by 4 bases, with 8 bases between the two germline ends.

The chain employs TRBV5-4 and TRBJ2-7; no reliable D call. CDR3 length: 13 amino acids. Between the trimmed V and J ends, which lost 4 bases and 2 bases, there was a span of 10 bases. Germline assignment: CDR1 SGHNT and CDR2 YYREEE (reference sequence). In nucleotides, the CDR3 is TGTGCCAGCAGCCCCATAGACGCCTACGAGCAGTACTTC. Protein product: CASSPIDAYEQYF.

This clone occurred once. V gene TRBV19 combines with J gene TRBJ2-5, with D possibly matching TRBD2 (5 bases). Between the trimmed V and J ends, which lost 4 bases and 4 bases, there was a span of 10 bases. The CDR3 contains 13 residues. Germline V gene lookup returns CDR1 LNHDA and CDR2 SQIVND (reference sequence). The CDR3 region has the DNA TGTGCCAGTAGTACCCTACGGGGAGAGACCCAGTACTTC. As protein: CASSTLRGETQYF.

A word on this clone: Other DNA sequences within the sample encode an identical CDR3. The chain couples TRBV29-1 to TRBJ2-7, with 7 bases aligning to TRBD1. CDR3 length: 13 amino acids. V trimming: 1 base; J trimming: 2 bases; junction bases outside the gene matches: 2. Per germline, CDR1 SQVTM and CDR2 ANQGSEA. This chain's CDR3 is CSVEGQGTYEQYF. CDR3 DNA: TGCAGCGTTGAAGGACAGGGCACCTACGAGCAGTACTTC.

This chain links TRBV11-3 with TRBJ1-1; D not resolved. Germline loops: CDR1 SGHNT, CDR2 YENEEA. V was cut by 1 base and J by 1 base, with 4 bases left in between. The CDR3 loop spans 13 amino acids. The CDR3 DNA sequence: TGTGCCAGCAGCTTAGTACCGAACACTGAAGCTTTCTTT. Its translation is CASSLVPNTEAFF.

The genes are TRBV28 and TRBJ1-1; 8 nucleotides agree with TRBD1. The CDR3 runs 16 residues. Unmatched junction bases numbered 10, after V lost 6 bases and J lost 1 base. Per germline, CDR1 MDHEN and CDR2 SYDVKM. CDR3 DNA sequence: TGTGCCAGCAGACTGGGACAGGCCGGTAGGAACACTGAAGCTTTCTTT. Protein product: CASRLGQAGRNTEAFF.

This clone was observed a handful of times. The chain recombines TRBV6-6 with TRBJ1-3, with 7 positions matching TRBD1. The CDR3 covers 15 residues. Germline V lookup: CDR1 MNHNY, CDR2 SVGAGI (reference sequence). V dropped 4 bases and J dropped 4; count of bases not matched to a gene: 7. The DNA for the CDR3 is TGTGCCAGCAGTTCCCAGGGGGAAACCGGAAACACCATATATTTT. Residues: CASSSQGETGNTIYF.

Here the CDR3 DNA reads TGTGCCACCAGCAGGGTGAGGGGCCAGGGGAGTGAAAAACTGTTTTTT. Its translation is CATSRVRGQGSEKLFF. This chain connects TRBV15 to TRBJ1-4; TRBD1 might be the D (6 bases). The CDR3 is 16 amino acids. Per the germline V gene, CDR1 is LNHNV and CDR2 is YYDKDF (reference sequence). With 3 bases removed from V and 7 bases from J, the gap between germline ends came to 18 bases.

The chain joins TRBV7-6 to TRBJ1-3; TRBD1 matches at 8 bases. The CDR3 is 15 amino acids. J was trimmed by 3 bases and V by 5 bases; bases with no gene match: 6. The germline V gene has CDR1 SGHVS and CDR2 FNYEAQ. The CDR3 protein is CASSQGAGNGNTIYF. CDR3 nucleotides: TGTGCCAGCAGCCAGGGGGCGGGAAATGGAAACACCATATATTTT. Full variable domain (outside the CDR3, taken from reference TRBV7-6 and TRBJ1-3): GAGVSQSPRYKVTKRGQDVALRCDPISGHVSLYWYRQALGQGPEFLTYFNYEAQQDKSGLPNDRFSAERPEGSISTLTIQRTEQRDSAMYRCASSQGAGNGNTIYFGEGSWLTVV.

V and J are TRBV27 and TRBJ1-5; possible D gene TRBD1, 6 bases. Germline V lookup: CDR1 MNHEY, CDR2 SMNVEV (reference sequence). The CDR3 contains 16 residues. V lost 0 bases and J lost 0, with 9 bases in between. CDR3 sequence reads: CASSLSMGASNQPQHF. In nucleotides, the CDR3 is TGTGCCAGCAGTTTATCGATGGGGGCTAGCAATCAGCCCCAGCATTTT.

In its sample, this clone was seen once. The CDR3 DNA is TGTGCCAGCGTCGTTGGGGCAGGGGTAGACGAGCAGTACTTC. Translating it yields CASVVGAGVDEQYF. The J gene is TRBJ2-7, the V gene TRBV6-1; a weak D match, TRBD1 (6 bases). This CDR3 contains 14 residues. CDR1 and CDR2 from the germline V gene are MNHNS and SASEGT. The V end lost 8 bases, the J end lost 5 bases, and 19 bases lay between the germline ends.